This TCR beta chain derives from a study of blood T cell repertoires in COVID-19. Method: immunoSEQ multiplex PCR; TCRdb's copy keeps in-frame clones and lacks some. The table includes more than 45,000 clones, approximately 87% detected once. Sequenced input: peripheral blood. This clonotype was obtained from a woman aged 55-69 years with acute or convalescent COVID-19.

Here the CDR3 DNA reads TGTGCCAGCAGTCCCAGGAGGGTGGAATACAATGAGCAGTTCTTC. Its protein is CASSPRRVEYNEQFF. The genes are TRBV3-1 (or the pseudogene TRBV3-2) and TRBJ2-1; possible D gene TRBD2, 6 bases. V was trimmed by 6 bases and J by 4 bases, leaving 16 bases between them. Germline assignment: CDR1 LGHDT and CDR2 YNNKEL (reference sequence). The CDR3 totals 15 residues.